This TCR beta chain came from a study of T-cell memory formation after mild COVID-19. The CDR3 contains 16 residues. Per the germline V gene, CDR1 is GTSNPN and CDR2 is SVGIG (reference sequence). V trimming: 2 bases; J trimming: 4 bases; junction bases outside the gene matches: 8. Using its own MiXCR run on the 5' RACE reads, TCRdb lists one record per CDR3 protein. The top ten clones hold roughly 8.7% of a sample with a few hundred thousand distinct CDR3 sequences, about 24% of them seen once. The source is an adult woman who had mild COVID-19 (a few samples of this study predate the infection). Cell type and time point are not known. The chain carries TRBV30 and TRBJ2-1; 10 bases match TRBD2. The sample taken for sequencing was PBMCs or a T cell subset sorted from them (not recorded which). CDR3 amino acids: CAWSSGSGRVYNEQFF. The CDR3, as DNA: TGTGCCTGGAGTTCCGGCAGCGGGAGGGTATACAATGAGCAGTTCTTC.